Shown below are 8 T cell receptor beta chains from a single sample sequenced in a study of blood T cell repertoires in COVID-19. Libraries were prepared by immunoSEQ multiplex PCR; TCRdb keeps only in-frame clonotypes and omits some of them. The top ten clones hold less than 6% of a sample with approximately 300,000 clones, 87% of them seen once. Material for sequencing was PBMCs or T cells enriched from blood (not recorded which). These receptors originate from a woman in her twenties or thirties who had recovered from COVID-19.

The chain recombines TRBV5-4 with TRBJ2-2, with 13 bases matching TRBD2. The CDR3 is made up of 17 amino acids. V shed 4 bases, J shed 6 bases, and the junction held 9 bases outside the gene matches. Germline V CDR1 and CDR2: SGHNT, YYREEE (reference sequence). The CDR3 loop is CASSPQPGTSGAGELFF. As DNA, the CDR3 is TGTGCCAGCAGCCCTCAGCCCGGGACTAGCGGGGCCGGGGAGCTGTTTTTT.

The sample holds one count of this clone. CDR3: CASSFPDTGELFF. For the CDR3, the DNA is TGTGCCAGCAGTTTCCCGGACACCGGGGAGCTGTTTTTT. V and J are TRBV12-3 or TRBV12-4 and TRBJ2-2; D gene unclear. This CDR3 has 13 residues. The V and J ends lost 3 bases and 3 bases respectively, with 5 bases between them.

This clone was detected once. The chain combines TRBV5-4 with TRBJ1-1, with a tentative D call TRBD1 (6 bases). Germline-derived CDR1 and CDR2 are SGHNT and YYREEE (reference sequence). The CDR3 runs to 14 residues. Deletions cut 4 bases from V and 1 base from J, with 11 bases between. CDR3 in DNA: TGTGCCAGCAGCCGAGGGACACAGAACACTGAAGCTTTCTTT. Protein sequence: CASSRGTQNTEAFF.

This clone was counted a single time. This chain links TRBV7-2 with TRBJ2-1; 7 positions agree with TRBD1. There are 15 residues in the CDR3. The V gene end was trimmed by 3 bases and the J gene end by 3 bases; junction bases not matched to a gene: 5. CDR1 is SGHTA, CDR2 FQGNSA, per germline. The CDR3 DNA is TGTGCCAGCAGCTTGCCAGGGGGAGACTACAATGAGCAGTTCTTC. Translating gives CASSLPGGDYNEQFF.

The chain joins TRBV7-9 to TRBJ1-3; no clear D gene. Germline V gives CDR1 SEHNR, CDR2 FQNEAQ (reference sequence). V was clipped by 1 base and J by 4 bases, with 11 bases between them. The CDR3 totals 15 residues. In DNA, the CDR3 is TGTGCCAGCAGCTTAGTTGGAGGCCCCGGAAACACCATATATTTT. Its translation is CASSLVGGPGNTIYF.

With regard to this clone: Other nucleotide sequences in the sample specify the same CDR3. The rearrangement joins TRBV29-1 to TRBJ2-3, with 7 bases identical to TRBD1. V shed 7 bases, J shed 1 base, and the junction held 5 bases outside the gene matches. There are 13 residues in the CDR3. Germline V gives CDR1 SQVTM, CDR2 ANQGSEA. CDR3 coding DNA: TGCAGCGCCCGAACAGGGGGCACAGATACGCAGTATTTT. It yields the protein CSARTGGTDTQYF.

V is TRBV9 and J is TRBJ2-5; a possible D gene is TRBD1 (5 bases). The CDR3 runs to 15 residues. V dropped 0 bases and J dropped 0 bases, with 9 bases sitting between them. Germline CDR1 reads SGDLS; CDR2 reads YYNGEE. This CDR3 reads CASSVGVQDQETQYF. The CDR3 coding sequence is TGTGCCAGCAGCGTAGGAGTACAGGACCAAGAGACCCAGTACTTC.

The chain couples TRBV9 to TRBJ2-1, with D perhaps TRBD2 (5 bases). The ends were cut back, 4 bases at V and 1 base at J, with 12 bases in the middle. This CDR3 contains 15 residues. CDR1 is SGDLS and CDR2 is YYNGEE in the germline V gene. In DNA, the CDR3 is TGTGCCAGCAGCAACCCGGGGAAGTCCTACAATGAGCAGTTCTTC. Amino acid sequence: CASSNPGKSYNEQFF.